These 17 T cell receptor beta chains came from one sample sequenced in a study of shared T cell receptors in the human thymus. Data came from immunoSEQ multiplex PCR; TCRdb stores just in-frame clones and leaves some out. The profile shows hundreds of thousands of clones, approximately 88% of them singletons. The same data also contributed to another study, on human thymus T cells.

The source material was thymocytes. The origin of the receptors is a boy under two years old with a congenital heart defect.

The chain links TRBV27 to TRBJ2-1, with D possibly matching TRBD2 (5 bases). Trimming cost V 5 bases and J 0 bases, with 14 bases left between them. Germline lookup yields CDR1 MNHEY and CDR2 SMNVEV (reference sequence). The CDR3 length is 16 residues. As DNA, the CDR3 is TGTGCCAGCAGTCGAAGGAGGAGGTGCTCCTACAATGAGCAGTTCTTC. Amino acid sequence: CASSRRRRCSYNEQFF.

CDR3 nucleotides: TGTGCCAGCACCTCCGGAGGAAACAATGAGCAGTTCTTC. Its protein product is CASTSGGNNEQFF. V and J are TRBV11-2 and TRBJ2-1; tentative D call: TRBD2 (5 bases). CDR1 is SGHAT and CDR2 is FQNNGV in the germline V gene. The ends were cut back, 7 bases at V and 5 bases at J, with 12 bases in the middle. The CDR3 totals 13 residues.

V gene TRBV29-1 combines with J gene TRBJ1-2; D unresolved. Germline CDR1 is SQVTM and CDR2 is ANQGSEA. This CDR3 comprises 16 residues. The V and J ends lost 2 bases and 3 bases respectively, with 19 bases between them. The DNA of the CDR3 is TGCAGCGTTGAAACCGGGGTCTCGGGCGGTGACTATGGCTACACCTTC. This translates into CSVETGVSGGDYGYTF. The variable domain in full, completed from reference TRBV29-1 and TRBJ1-2, reads SAVISQKPSRDICQRGTSLTIQCQVDSQVTMMFWYRQQPGQSLTLIATANQGSEATYESGFVIDKFPISRPNLTFSTLTVSNMSPEDSSIYLCSVETGVSGGDYGYTFGSGTRLTVV.

This rearrangement joins TRBV27 to TRBJ2-1; TRBD1 matches at 7 bases. The germline V gene has CDR1 MNHEY and CDR2 SMNVEV (reference sequence). Trimming at V came to 5 bases and at J to 5 bases, leaving 9 bases not matched to a gene. The CDR3 covers 15 residues. The chain's CDR3 is CASSARQGRDNEQFF. The CDR3 nucleotides read TGTGCCAGCAGTGCGCGACAGGGAAGGGACAATGAGCAGTTCTTC.

The chain links TRBV15 to TRBJ2-7, with 7 bases that match TRBD1. V shed 1 base, J shed 9 bases, and the junction held 15 bases outside the gene matches. Germline V gives CDR1 LNHNV, CDR2 YYDKDF (reference sequence). There are 16 residues in the CDR3. CDR3 in DNA: TGTGCCACCAGCAGAGCGGTCCAACAGGGGCTAGGGGGGCAGTACTTC. Encoded protein: CATSRAVQQGLGGQYF.

This clone has just one count. The chain joins TRBV2 to TRBJ2-7; 14 nucleotides line up with TRBD2. This CDR3 contains 21 residues. V shed 4 bases and J 5 bases; nucleotides not matched to a gene: 22. CDR1 is SNHLY and CDR2 is FYNNEI in the germline V gene. The DNA of the CDR3 is TGTGCCAGCAGTGTTGCACGAGTTTGGACTAGCGGGAGGAGCGTTAACGACGAGCAGTACTTC. Amino acid sequence: CASSVARVWTSGRSVNDEQYF.

The chain combines TRBV30 with TRBJ2-7, with 10 bases identical to TRBD2. The CDR3 is 18 residues long. Looked up from germline, CDR1 is GTSNPN and CDR2 is SVGIG (reference sequence). J lost 2 bases, V lost 0 bases, and 13 bases had no gene match. The CDR3 loop is CAWSVRASGSLFPYEQYF. CDR3 coding DNA: TGTGCCTGGAGTGTAAGGGCTAGCGGGAGCCTTTTTCCCTACGAGCAGTACTTC.

This clone was observed a handful of times. CDR3 in DNA: TGCGCCAGCAGCCAACTCCCCGCCCTAGTAGGCACAGATACGCAGTATTTT. This translates into CASSQLPALVGTDTQYF. The chain is built from TRBV4-3 and TRBJ2-3; no definite D call. The V end was cut by 2 bases, the J end by 1 base, with 16 bases between. The CDR3 has 17 residues. Germline V lookup: CDR1 LGHNA, CDR2 YSLEER.

This chain uses TRBV4-3 with TRBJ2-1; perhaps TRBD1 as D (5 bases). The CDR3 loop spans 16 amino acids. The ends were cut back, 4 bases at V and 8 bases at J, with 21 bases in the middle. CDR1 and CDR2 from the germline V gene are LGHNA and YSLEER. The CDR3 nucleotides read TGCGCCAGCAGCCCCTGGGGCGGCGTACCCGCGGATGAGCAGTTCTTC. This translates into CASSPWGGVPADEQFF.

The rearrangement links TRBV19 to TRBJ1-1; 10 positions match TRBD1. CDR1 LNHDA and CDR2 SQIVND come from the germline V gene (reference sequence). V lost 3 bases to trimming and J lost 1 base; unmatched junction nucleotides: 8. The CDR3 has 17 amino acids. CDR3 sequence: CASSIFETGGRNTEAFF. DNA for the CDR3: TGTGCCAGTAGTATTTTTGAGACAGGGGGCCGGAACACTGAAGCTTTCTTT.

The chain carries TRBV9 and TRBJ2-3, with 12 bases aligning to TRBD2. V lost 4 bases to trimming and J lost 5 bases; unmatched junction nucleotides: 5. This CDR3 has 15 amino acids. Germline V gene sequence: CDR1 SGDLS, CDR2 YYNGEE. CDR3 sequence (DNA): TGTGCCAGCAGCCCGGCGGGACTAGCGGGAGATACGCAGTATTTT. The encoded protein is CASSPAGLAGDTQYF. The variable domain in full, with the rest retrieved from reference TRBV9 and TRBJ2-3, is DSGVTQTPKHLITATGQRVTLRCSPRSGDLSVYWYQQSLDQGLQFLIQYYNGEERAKGNILERFSAQQFPDLHSELNLSSLELGDSALYFCASSPAGLAGDTQYFGPGTRLTVL.

The J gene is TRBJ2-2, the V gene TRBV7-7, with 8 nucleotides matching TRBD1. This CDR3 is built from 17 residues. V lost 4 bases and J lost 3; bases outside the gene matches: 10. The germline gives CDR1 SSHAT, CDR2 FNYEAQ (reference sequence). The CDR3 loop reads CASSSKDRETHTGELFF. The CDR3 DNA follows: TGTGCCAGCAGCTCCAAGGACAGGGAAACCCACACCGGGGAGCTGTTTTTT. Together with reference TRBV7-7 and TRBJ2-2, the CDR3 gives the full variable domain: GAGVSQSPRYKVTKRGQDVTLRCDPISSHATLYWYQQALGQGPEFLTYFNYEAQPDKSGLPSDRFSAERPEGSISTLTIQRTEQRDSAMYRCASSSKDRETHTGELFFGEGSRLTVL.

V and J are TRBV6-5 and TRBJ2-5; D possibly corresponds to TRBD1 (7 bases). Trimming cost V 7 bases and J 2 bases, with 14 bases left between them. Germline CDR1 reads MNHEY; CDR2 reads SVGAGI. This CDR3 has 14 amino acids. The DNA for the CDR3 is TGTGCCAGCAAACGGCCAGGGGGGCAAGAGACCCAGTACTTC. Amino acids: CASKRPGGQETQYF.

This clone showed up just a few times. The rearrangement links TRBV10-3 to TRBJ1-4; D gene uncertain. Germline V gene data show CDR1 as ENHRY and CDR2 as SYGVKD. This CDR3 contains 16 residues. V was cut by 3 bases and J by 4 bases, with 15 bases left in between. As DNA, the CDR3 is TGTGCCATCAGTGATCTAGCAGGAGCCTTTAATGAAAAACTGTTTTTT. Its translation is CAISDLAGAFNEKLFF.

The DNA for the CDR3 is TGTGCCAGCAGCTCAGAACCCGGGAGGGCCGGAGTTTGGGAGACCCAGTACTTC. This codes for CASSSEPGRAGVWETQYF. This chain links TRBV7-8 with TRBJ2-5; TRBD2 matches 8 bases. Trimming took 4 bases from V and 5 from J; bases not matched to a gene: 18. The CDR3 has 18 amino acids. The germline CDR1 and CDR2 sequences are SGHVS and FQNEAQ.

The chain combines TRBV27 with TRBJ2-7; 8 bases match TRBD2. Germline lookup yields CDR1 MNHEY and CDR2 SMNVEV (reference sequence). V shed 3 bases, J shed 1 base, and the junction held 8 bases outside the gene matches. CDR3 size: 16 residues. As DNA, the CDR3 is TGTGCCAGCAGTTTGTCAAGCGGGAGTCCATCCTACGAGCAGTACTTC. Protein product: CASSLSSGSPSYEQYF.

The chain links TRBV6-6 to TRBJ1-4; D gene uncertain. The ends were cut back, 6 bases at V and 10 bases at J, with 18 bases in the middle. The CDR3 spans 14 residues. Germline values: CDR1 MNHNY, CDR2 SVGAGI (reference sequence). For the CDR3, the DNA is TGTGCCAGCAGACCCGCCCGATTCAGTGGAAAACTGTTTTTT. Protein: CASRPARFSGKLFF.